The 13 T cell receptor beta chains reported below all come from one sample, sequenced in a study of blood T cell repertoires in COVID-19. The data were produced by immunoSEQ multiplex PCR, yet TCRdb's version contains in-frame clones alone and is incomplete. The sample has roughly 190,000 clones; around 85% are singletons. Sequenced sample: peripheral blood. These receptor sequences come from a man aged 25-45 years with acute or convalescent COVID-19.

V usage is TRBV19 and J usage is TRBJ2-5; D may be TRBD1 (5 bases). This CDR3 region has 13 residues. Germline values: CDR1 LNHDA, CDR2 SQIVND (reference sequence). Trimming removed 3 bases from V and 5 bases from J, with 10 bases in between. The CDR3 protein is CASSIRGPETQYF. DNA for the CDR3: TGTGCCAGTAGTATTAGGGGCCCGGAGACCCAGTACTTC.

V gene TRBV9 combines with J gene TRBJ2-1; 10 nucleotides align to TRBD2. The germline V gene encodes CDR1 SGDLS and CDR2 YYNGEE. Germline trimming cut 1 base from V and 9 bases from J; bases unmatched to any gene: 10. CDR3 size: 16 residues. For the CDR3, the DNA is TGTGCCAGCAGCGTATGGAGAGCGGGGGGGCCGGGTGAGCAGTTCTTC. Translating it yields CASSVWRAGGPGEQFF.

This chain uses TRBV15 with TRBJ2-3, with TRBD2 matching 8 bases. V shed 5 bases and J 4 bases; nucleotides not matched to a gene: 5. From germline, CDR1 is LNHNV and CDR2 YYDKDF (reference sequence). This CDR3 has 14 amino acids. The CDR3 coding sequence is TGTGCCACCAGCTTCTCAGCGGGGGCAGATACGCAGTATTTT. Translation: CATSFSAGADTQYF.

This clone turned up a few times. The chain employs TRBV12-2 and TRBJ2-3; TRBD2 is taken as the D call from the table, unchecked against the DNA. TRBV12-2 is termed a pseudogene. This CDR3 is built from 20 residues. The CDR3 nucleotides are TGTGCAAGTCGCTTAGATCCCGACGTAGGAACGGCGGGGATCACAGATACGCAGTATTTT. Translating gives CASRLDPDVGTAGITDTQYF.

CDR3 DNA: TGTGCCAGCTCACCGGGACAGGGGGCTGAAGCTTTCTTT. This translates into CASSPGQGAEAFF. The chain employs TRBV18 and TRBJ1-1, with 11 bases identical to TRBD1. The V and J ends lost 3 bases and 6 bases, in that order; junction bases with no gene match: 0. This CDR3 region has 13 residues. CDR1 is KGHSH and CDR2 is LQKENI in the germline V gene. Full variable domain (rest looked up from reference TRBV18 and TRBJ1-1): NAGVMQNPRHLVRRRGQEARLRCSPMKGHSHVYWYRQLPEEGLKFMVYLQKENIIDESGMPKERFSAEFPKEGPSILRIQQVVRGDSAAYFCASSPGQGAEAFFGQGTRLTVV.

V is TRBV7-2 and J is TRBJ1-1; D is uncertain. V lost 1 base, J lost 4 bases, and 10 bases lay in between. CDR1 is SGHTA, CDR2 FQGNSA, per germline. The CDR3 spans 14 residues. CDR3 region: CASSLDGGLTEAFF. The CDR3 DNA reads TGTGCCAGCAGCTTAGACGGCGGTCTCACTGAAGCTTTCTTT.

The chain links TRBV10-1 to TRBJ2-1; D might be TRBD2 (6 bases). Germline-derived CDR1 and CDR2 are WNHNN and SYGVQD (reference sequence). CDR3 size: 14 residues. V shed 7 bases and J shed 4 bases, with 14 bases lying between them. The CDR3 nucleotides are TGCGCCAGCAAGTTGGAGCGGGCTTACAATGAGCAGTTCTTC. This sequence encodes CASKLERAYNEQFF.

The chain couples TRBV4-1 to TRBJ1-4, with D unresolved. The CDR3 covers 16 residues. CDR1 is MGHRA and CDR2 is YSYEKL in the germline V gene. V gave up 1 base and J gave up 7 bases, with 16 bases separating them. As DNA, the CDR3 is TGCGCCAGCAGCCAAGTTAGTAGAGGCCTGTTTGAAAAACTGTTTTTT. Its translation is CASSQVSRGLFEKLFF.

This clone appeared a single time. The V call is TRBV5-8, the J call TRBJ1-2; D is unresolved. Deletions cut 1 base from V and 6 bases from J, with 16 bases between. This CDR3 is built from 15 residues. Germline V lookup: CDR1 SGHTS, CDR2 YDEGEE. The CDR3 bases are TGTGCCAGCAGCTTGCCGCCGCCGGTGCCTCATGGCTACACCTTC. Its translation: CASSLPPPVPHGYTF.

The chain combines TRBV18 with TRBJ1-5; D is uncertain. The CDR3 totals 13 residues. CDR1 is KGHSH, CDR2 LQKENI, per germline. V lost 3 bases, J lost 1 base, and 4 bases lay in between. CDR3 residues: CASSPASNQPQHF. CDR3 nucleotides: TGTGCCAGCTCACCGGCCAGCAATCAGCCCCAGCATTTT. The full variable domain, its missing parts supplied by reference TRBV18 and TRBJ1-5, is NAGVMQNPRHLVRRRGQEARLRCSPMKGHSHVYWYRQLPEEGLKFMVYLQKENIIDESGMPKERFSAEFPKEGPSILRIQQVVRGDSAAYFCASSPASNQPQHFGDGTRLSIL.

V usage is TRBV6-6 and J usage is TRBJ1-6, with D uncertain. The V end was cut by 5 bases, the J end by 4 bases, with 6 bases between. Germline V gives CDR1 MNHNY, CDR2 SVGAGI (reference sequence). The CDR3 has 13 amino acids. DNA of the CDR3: TGTGCCAGCAGTCCTGAGTATAATTCACCCCTCCACTTT. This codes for CASSPEYNSPLHF.

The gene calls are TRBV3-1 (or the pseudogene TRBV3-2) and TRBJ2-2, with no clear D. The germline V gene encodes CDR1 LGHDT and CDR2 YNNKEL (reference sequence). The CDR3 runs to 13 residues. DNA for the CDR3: TGTGCAGCCGGTTACTTTAGTTCCGGGGAGCTGTTTTTT. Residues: CAAGYFSSGELFF.

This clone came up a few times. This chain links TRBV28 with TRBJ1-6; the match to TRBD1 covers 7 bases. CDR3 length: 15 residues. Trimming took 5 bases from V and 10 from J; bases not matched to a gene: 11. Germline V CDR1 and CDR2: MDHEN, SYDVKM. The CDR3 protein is CASSGQPGGGSPLHF. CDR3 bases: TGTGCCAGCAGTGGACAACCAGGGGGAGGCTCACCCCTCCACTTT.